These 27 T cell receptor beta chains were sequenced from one sample in a study of T cells in Graves' hyperthyroidism and ophthalmopathy. The TCR beta CDR3 regions underwent amplification using RNA transcripts as the source. The study used the HTBI primer set for a first-round RT-PCR of the TCR CDR3. TCRdb fed the multiplex PCR reads into MiXCR, producing one record per CDR3 protein. This table has a few hundred thousand distinct CDR3 sequences, around 21% appearing once. The sample taken for sequencing was blood. These receptors originate from a man aged 18-30 years with Graves' hyperthyroidism.

This chain joins TRBV19 and TRBJ2-5; possibly TRBD1 for D (6 bases). Germline assignment: CDR1 LNHDA and CDR2 SQIVND (reference sequence). V lost 4 bases and J 6 bases, leaving 27 bases between the germline ends. The CDR3 is 18 amino acids. Here the CDR3 DNA reads TGTGCCAGTAGTAACACAGGGTTTTCAAGTCAACGAGATCAGACCCAGTACTTC. Its protein product is CASSNTGFSSQRDQTQYF.

This clonotype was detected many times. This chain uses TRBV5-6 with TRBJ1-1; 9 bases agree with TRBD1. Germline assignment: CDR1 SGHDT and CDR2 YYEEEE. The trim removed 4 bases at V and 1 base at J, leaving 5 bases unmatched. The CDR3 loop spans 15 amino acids. The CDR3 reads CASSGTGRWNTEAFF. The CDR3 DNA reads TGTGCCAGCAGCGGGACAGGGAGATGGAACACTGAAGCTTTCTTT.

This clonotype came up many times. The V call is TRBV2, the J call TRBJ2-5; D might be TRBD1 or TRBD2, each matching 5 bases. Trimming removed 4 bases from V and 4 bases from J, with 16 bases in between. CDR1 is SNHLY, CDR2 FYNNEI, per germline. This CDR3 contains 15 residues. CDR3 DNA: TGTGCCAGCAGTGCCAACGGGGCCCAGGGAGAGACCCAGTACTTC. Translated: CASSANGAQGETQYF.

This clonotype was recorded many times. The V call is TRBV11-2, the J call TRBJ1-1; D possibly corresponds to TRBD1 (6 bases). The CDR3 length is 16 residues. The germline gives CDR1 SGHAT, CDR2 FQNNGV. The V end lost 1 base, the J end lost 0 bases, and 12 bases lay between the germline ends. The CDR3 DNA reads TGTGCCAGCAGCTTAGGAGGAGGGGGTATGAACACTGAAGCTTTCTTT. Amino acid sequence: CASSLGGGGMNTEAFF.

This clonotype was seen more than once but under ten times. The V gene is TRBV4-1, the J gene TRBJ1-6, with 8 positions matching TRBD1. Trimming took 2 bases from V and 7 from J; bases not matched to a gene: 1. This CDR3 is 14 amino acids long. Per the germline V gene, CDR1 is MGHRA and CDR2 is YSYEKL. For the CDR3, the DNA is TGCGCCAGCAGCCAACGACAGGGGAATTCACCCCTCCACTTT. Amino acids: CASSQRQGNSPLHF.

This clonotype was recorded once. This sequence joins TRBV28 and TRBJ1-3; TRBD1 matches at 8 bases. The J segment lost 2 bases and the V segment lost 6 bases, leaving 6 bases of the junction unmatched. The length of the CDR3 is 15 residues. CDR1 is MDHEN and CDR2 is SYDVKM in the germline V gene. CDR3 nucleotides: TGTGCCAGCAGCGAAACAGGGGGACCTGGAAACACCATATATTTT. This gives the protein CASSETGGPGNTIYF.

A few counts support this clonotype. This chain links TRBV3-1 with TRBJ2-5; 7 bases line up with TRBD2. In germline, CDR1 is LGHDT, CDR2 YNNKEL (reference sequence). Trimming removed 6 bases from V and 3 bases from J; junction bases left unmatched: 19. This CDR3 spans 18 amino acids. The CDR3 loop is CASSTDRGLRELEETQYF. In DNA form, the CDR3 reads TGTGCCAGCAGTACCGACCGTGGGTTGCGGGAGTTGGAAGAGACCCAGTACTTC.

In this sample, this clonotype turned up a few times. The J gene is TRBJ1-1, the V gene TRBV19; possible D gene TRBD1, 5 bases. The CDR3 sequence is 12 residues long. Trimming took 3 bases from V and 4 from J, leaving 6 bases between them. Germline V gene sequence: CDR1 LNHDA, CDR2 SQIVND (reference sequence). In DNA form, the CDR3 reads TGTGCCAGTAGTATGGGGACCACTGAAGCTTTCTTT. It yields the protein CASSMGTTEAFF.

The table lists this clonotype with many counts. This chain joins TRBV12-3 or TRBV12-4 and TRBJ2-5; 7 bases fit TRBD1. J gave up 0 bases and V 6 bases, and 1 base lay outside the gene matches. CDR3 length: 13 amino acids. The CDR3 here is CASRGQYQETQYF. The CDR3, as DNA: TGTGCCAGCAGGGGACAGTACCAAGAGACCCAGTACTTC.

This rearrangement joins TRBV5-1 to TRBJ1-1, with 8 bases identical to TRBD1. J gave up 6 bases and V 0 bases, and 4 bases lay outside the gene matches. This CDR3 is 14 amino acids long. From germline, CDR1 is SGHRS and CDR2 YFSETQ. CDR3 nucleotides: TGCGCCAGCAGCTTGGGGACAGGGAGGTCTGAAGCTTTCTTT. Translating it yields CASSLGTGRSEAFF.

This clonotype was counted at least ten times. V usage is TRBV29-1 and J usage is TRBJ1-2; D gene unclear. Germline CDR1 and CDR2: SQVTM and ANQGSEA. The V and J ends lost 2 bases and 6 bases respectively, with 10 bases between them. The CDR3 sequence is 12 residues long. The CDR3 coding sequence is TGCAGCGTTGAATCTGGGAATCATGGCTACACCTTC. Its translation: CSVESGNHGYTF.

This chain's CDR3 is CASSYLGQNPYYEQYF. As DNA, the CDR3 is TGTGCCAGCAGCTACTTGGGACAGAACCCTTACTACGAGCAGTACTTC. V is TRBV11-2 and J is TRBJ2-7; 7 bases fit TRBD1. Germline trimming cut 4 bases from V and 3 bases from J; bases unmatched to any gene: 12. Germline values: CDR1 SGHAT, CDR2 FQNNGV. The CDR3 is 16 residues long.

This clonotype appeared a few times. The genes are TRBV26 and TRBJ2-1; the table calls TRBD1, which could not be checked here. TRBV26 is annotated as a pseudogene. CDR3 length: 19 residues. The CDR3 coding sequence is TGTGCCAGCAGTTCATTCCAGGGACGGCGGGGTGTGACCTACAATGAGCAGTTCTTC. Protein product: CASSSFQGRRGVTYNEQFF.

This clonotype has a count of ten or more. The V and J genes are TRBV6-2 or TRBV6-3 and TRBJ1-5; D is perhaps TRBD1 (5 bases). The CDR3 sequence is 19 residues long. V shed 6 bases and J shed 4 bases, with 28 bases lying between them. CDR1 and CDR2 from the germline V gene are MNHEY and SVGEGT. CDR3 amino acids: CASSPLPGVRVTDNQPQHF. Written as DNA, the CDR3 is TGTGCCAGCAGCCCCCTACCTGGCGTAAGGGTGACAGATAATCAGCCCCAGCATTTT.

This clonotype was seen at least ten times. This chain links TRBV19 with TRBJ2-7; 10 bases align to TRBD1. Germline lookup yields CDR1 LNHDA and CDR2 SQIVND (reference sequence). J gave up 4 bases and V 5 bases, and 8 bases lay outside the gene matches. The length of the CDR3 is 15 residues. The CDR3, as DNA: TGTGCCAGTAGTTTCGGGACAGGGGCTGAATACGAGCAGTACTTC. The encoded protein is CASSFGTGAEYEQYF. The full variable domain, rest sourced from reference TRBV19 and TRBJ2-7, is DGGITQSPKYLFRKEGQNVTLSCEQNLNHDAMYWYRQDPGQGLRLIYYSQIVNDFQKGDIAEGYSVSREKKESFPLTVTSAQKNPTAFYLCASSFGTGAEYEQYFGPGTRLTVT.

This clonotype was seen many times. The chain uses TRBV30 and TRBJ1-2; 7 bases match TRBD1. Germline V gene sequence: CDR1 GTSNPN, CDR2 SVGIG (reference sequence). The CDR3 consists of 14 residues. Germline trimming cut 1 base from V and 8 bases from J; bases unmatched to any gene: 10. The CDR3 is CAWSAGTATSGYTF. DNA for the CDR3: TGTGCCTGGAGTGCCGGGACAGCCACGTCGGGCTACACCTTC.

Many counts were recorded for this clonotype. This chain joins TRBV27 and TRBJ2-7; perhaps D is TRBD1 or TRBD2 (5 bases each). The germline CDR1 and CDR2 sequences are MNHEY and SMNVEV (reference sequence). The CDR3 covers 15 residues. V was trimmed by 0 bases and J by 6 bases, leaving 15 bases between them. CDR3 DNA sequence: TGTGCCAGCAGTTTATCCGGGGCCACAGTGGGCGAGCAGTACTTC. Translated, it gives CASSLSGATVGEQYF.

This clonotype occurred many times. This rearrangement joins TRBV24-1 to TRBJ2-5, with D perhaps given as TRBD1 or TRBD2 (5 bases each). CDR1 and CDR2 (germline): KGHDR, SFDVKD. This CDR3 has 15 amino acids. V lost 4 bases, J lost 2 bases, and 13 bases lay in between. The CDR3 is CATSDPRWGQETQYF. CDR3 nucleotide sequence: TGTGCCACCAGTGACCCTCGGTGGGGGCAAGAGACCCAGTACTTC.

This clonotype was seen only once. The J gene is TRBJ2-7, the V gene TRBV7-2; D possibly corresponds to TRBD1 (6 bases). With 1 base removed from V and 2 bases from J, the gap between germline ends came to 15 bases. The CDR3 is 16 residues long. Germline V lookup: CDR1 SGHTA, CDR2 FQGNSA. For the CDR3, the DNA is TGTGCCAGCAGCTTAGGGCTGGGGACACTTCCCTACGAGCAGTACTTC. It is translated as CASSLGLGTLPYEQYF.

Many counts were recorded for this clonotype. The J gene is TRBJ2-5, the V gene TRBV15; D gene unclear. Per germline, CDR1 LNHNV and CDR2 YYDKDF (reference sequence). Deletions cut 0 bases from V and 2 bases from J, with 1 base between. The CDR3 extends over 12 amino acids. In nucleotides, the CDR3 is TGTGCCACCAGCAGAGATCAAGAGACCCAGTACTTC. It encodes CATSRDQETQYF.

This clonotype was counted many times. J is TRBJ2-7 and V is TRBV9; TRBD1 agrees at 7 bases. Losses at the gene ends were 4 bases for V and 3 bases for J; bases not matched to a gene: 7. The V gene's germline CDR1 is SGDLS and CDR2 YYNGEE. This CDR3 is 14 amino acids long. Written as DNA, the CDR3 is TGTGCCAGCAGCCCAGGACAGGAAAGCTACGAGCAGTACTTC. Translation gives CASSPGQESYEQYF.

This clonotype was found many times. The chain uses TRBV19 and TRBJ1-5; no definite D call. The CDR3 runs to 12 residues. V was shortened by 8 bases and J by 6 bases, with 11 bases between the two germline ends. Germline CDR1 reads LNHDA; CDR2 reads SQIVND (reference sequence). CDR3 residues: CASGYFGQPQHF. CDR3 in DNA: TGTGCCAGTGGCTACTTCGGTCAGCCCCAGCATTTT.

This clonotype was seen repeatedly, ten times or more. The CDR3 DNA is TGTGCCAGCAGTCCCTTCGAAAAGACCGGGGAGCTGTTTTTT. Protein: CASSPFEKTGELFF. This chain joins TRBV12-3 or TRBV12-4 and TRBJ2-2; D call uncertain. Trimming pared 5 bases from V and 5 bases from J, leaving 12 bases between. The CDR3 runs 14 residues.

The V and J genes are TRBV7-2 and TRBJ2-5; D perhaps matches TRBD2 (6 bases). V was cut by 5 bases and J by 2 bases, with 15 bases left in between. The CDR3 has 15 residues. The V gene's germline CDR1 is SGHTA and CDR2 FQGNSA. The CDR3 protein is CASSRSWGVQETQYF. The CDR3 bases are TGTGCCAGCAGCAGAAGTTGGGGGGTGCAAGAGACCCAGTACTTC.

This clonotype was detected ten times or more. The CDR3 loop is CASSNRDRGGTDTQYF. The CDR3 bases are TGTGCCAGCAGTAACCGGGACAGGGGAGGAACAGATACGCAGTATTTT. The rearrangement uses TRBV6-5 and TRBJ2-3; 10 nucleotides match TRBD1. The length of the CDR3 is 16 residues. V dropped 5 bases and J dropped 3; count of bases not matched to a gene: 8. Germline CDR1 MNHEY, CDR2 SVGAGI.

The sample holds many counts of this clonotype. The genes are TRBV30 and TRBJ2-7; D is ambiguous. CDR3 size: 11 residues. Deletions cut 2 bases from V and 6 bases from J, with 8 bases between. Per the germline V gene, CDR1 is GTSNPN and CDR2 is SVGIG (reference sequence). In nucleotides, the CDR3 is TGTGCCTGGAGTAGTTCGCGCGAGCAGTACTTC. Protein: CAWSSSREQYF.

Only one count was recorded for this clonotype. The chain employs TRBV27 and TRBJ1-5; D call uncertain. The ends were cut back, 7 bases at V and 4 bases at J, with 20 bases in the middle. Germline lookup yields CDR1 MNHEY and CDR2 SMNVEV (reference sequence). The CDR3 consists of 16 residues. In DNA, the CDR3 is TGTGCCAGCACCCCTGTCCCGGACGGGCAAAATCAGCCCCAGCATTTT. It codes for CASTPVPDGQNQPQHF.